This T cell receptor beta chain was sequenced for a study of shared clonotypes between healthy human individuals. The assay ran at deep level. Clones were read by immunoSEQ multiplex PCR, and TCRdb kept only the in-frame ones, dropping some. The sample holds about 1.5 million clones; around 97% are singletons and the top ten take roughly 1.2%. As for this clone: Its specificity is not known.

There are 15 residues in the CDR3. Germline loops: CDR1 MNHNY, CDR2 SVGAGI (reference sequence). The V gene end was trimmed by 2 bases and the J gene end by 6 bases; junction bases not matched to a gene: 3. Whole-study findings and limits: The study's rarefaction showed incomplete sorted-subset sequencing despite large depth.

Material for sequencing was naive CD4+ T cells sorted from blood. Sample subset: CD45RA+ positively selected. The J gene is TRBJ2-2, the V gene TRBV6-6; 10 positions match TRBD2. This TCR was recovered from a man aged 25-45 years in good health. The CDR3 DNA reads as TGTGCCAGCAGTTACCCAGCGGGAGGGCCCGGGGAGCTGTTTTTT. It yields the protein CASSYPAGGPGELFF.